The rows below give T cell receptor beta chains drawn from one sample of a study of T cell changes during pregnancy in multiple sclerosis. Clones were sequenced by immunoSEQ multiplex PCR, and TCRdb holds only the in-frame ones, with some missing. This table has about 51,000 clones, approximately 92% appearing once. The specimen comprised CD4+ T cells from peripheral blood mononuclear cells, sampled in the third trimester of pregnancy. Receptors originate from a female donor with multiple sclerosis, enrolled in a pregnancy study. CDR3s include the opening cysteine and the closing phenylalanine or tryptophan. Fields, in order: J gene, D gene, V gene, clone size, CDR3 DNA, CDR3 protein. A D gene is named only where the DNA matches it firmly. Clone size is shown for a subset of rows, as once, few, many or a class of expanded clone.

TRBJ1-4	TRBD1	TRBV30	few	TGTGCCTGGAGGCCCGGGACAGGAAAACTGTTTTTT	CAWRPGTGKLFF
TRBJ1-4	-	TRBV4-2	-	TGTGCCAGCAGCCAAGATAGATTTATCCAGGGCGAAGATGAAAAACTGTTTTTT	CASSQDRFIQGEDEKLFF
TRBJ2-7	TRBD1	TRBV27	-	TGTGCCAGCAGTCCACGAATGACAGGGGTCTACGAGCAGTACTTC	CASSPRMTGVYEQYF
TRBJ2-2	TRBD2	TRBV14	once	TGTGCCAGCAGCCAAGGACTAGCCCGGGAGCTGTTTTTT	CASSQGLARELFF
TRBJ2-7	TRBD2	TRBV19	-	TGTGCCAGTACCCTTAAAGCGGGAGTTAGCTACGAGCAGTACTTC	CASTLKAGVSYEQYF
TRBJ1-5	-	TRBV7-9	-	TGTGCCAGCAGCTTTATCGGGGATGGCCGAAATCAGCCCCAGCATTTT	CASSFIGDGRNQPQHF
TRBJ1-5	-	TRBV7-2	few	TGTGCCAGCAGCTTAAGGAATGCAGGTGATCAGCCCCAGCATTTT	CASSLRNAGDQPQHF
TRBJ1-2	TRBD1	TRBV5-1	-	TGCGCCAGCAGCTGGAGGACAGGGGTGTCGTCTGATGGCTACACCTTC	CASSWRTGVSSDGYTF
TRBJ2-3	-	TRBV5-1	-	TGCGCCAGCAGCCTGGCAGACCGGGGGAGCACAGATACGCAGTATTTT	CASSLADRGSTDTQYF
TRBJ1-5	-	TRBV19	once	TGTGCCAGTAGTCCTCGGGCTTCAGGGGCTAGCAATCAGCCCCAGCATTTT	CASSPRASGASNQPQHF
TRBJ2-2	-	TRBV7-2	-	TGTGCCAGCAGCTTAAGAGATCCAAACACCGGGGAGCTGTTTTTT	CASSLRDPNTGELFF
TRBJ2-1	-	TRBV2	few	TGTGCCAGCAGTGCTGTCAGGGGGAGGAATGAGCAGTTCTTC	CASSAVRGRNEQFF
TRBJ2-1	-	TRBV6-5	once	TGTGCCAGCAGGGCTTCTGGCGGCACCTACAATGAGCAGTTCTTC	CASRASGGTYNEQFF
TRBJ1-2	-	TRBV5-5	-	TGTGCCAGCAGAGCGGAGGTTAATTCGCCCTGGGGCTACACCTTC	CASRAEVNSPWGYTF
TRBJ2-5	TRBD1	TRBV5-4	-	TGTGCCAGCAGCTTGAGGGGGCCGGGGGAGACCCAGTACTTC	CASSLRGPGETQYF
TRBJ2-1	TRBD1	TRBV9	-	TGTGCCAGCAGCGTTACAGGGGATGCCTACAATGAGCAGTTCTTC	CASSVTGDAYNEQFF
TRBJ1-4	-	TRBV15	-	TGTGCCACCAGCAGAGACAGACAGGAAAAACTGTTTTTT	CATSRDRQEKLFF
TRBJ2-7	TRBD2	TRBV27	-	TGTGCCAGCAGTTTTGGGACTAGCGTCTACGAGCAGTACTTC	CASSFGTSVYEQYF
TRBJ2-7	TRBD1	TRBV5-1	-	TGCGCCAGCAAAAATGGGGACAGGGACTACGAGCAGTACTTC	CASKNGDRDYEQYF
TRBJ2-1	TRBD2	TRBV5-1	-	TGCGCCAGCAGATGGGGGACTAGCGGGAGTAGAGGCAATGAGCAGTTCTTC	CASRWGTSGSRGNEQFF
TRBJ1-1	TRBD1	TRBV30	-	TGTGCCTGGAGTGTCCTACAGGGGACTGAAGCTTTCTTT	CAWSVLQGTEAFF
TRBJ2-7	TRBD1	TRBV15	-	TGTGCCACCAGCATGAGACAGGGCGAGCAGTACTTC	CATSMRQGEQYF
TRBJ2-7	-	TRBV5-1	-	TGCGCCAGCAGCCCCACCAGGACAGTTTCCTCCGAGCAGTACTTC	CASSPTRTVSSEQYF
TRBJ1-2	TRBD1	TRBV4-1	once	TGCGCCAGCAGCCAAGATGGGCAGGGGGCCCGACCTACTTATGGCTACACCTTC	CASSQDGQGARPTYGYTF
TRBJ1-1	-	TRBV28	-	TGTGCCAGCGGAGGGGGGGCTCTGAACACTGAAGCTTTCTTT	CASGGGALNTEAFF
TRBJ2-7	TRBD2	TRBV5-8	once	TGTGCCAGCAGCTTTCCTAGCGGGATATACGAGCAGTACTTC	CASSFPSGIYEQYF
TRBJ2-6	-	TRBV6-6	-	TGTGCCAACCGGGGGACTGGGGCCAACGTCCTGACTTTC	CANRGTGANVLTF
TRBJ2-1	-	TRBV28	-	TGTGCCAGCAGTTTAGAGGTGGGCCTAGGGGGCTCCTACAATGAGCAGTTCTTC	CASSLEVGLGGSYNEQFF